This is a list of T cell receptor beta chains from one sample in a study of blood T cell repertoires in COVID-19. Generated by immunoSEQ multiplex PCR, the TCRdb table keeps only in-frame clones and is missing some. The sample shows 150,000 to 200,000 clones, 90% to 95% of them seen only once. The sequenced sample consisted of peripheral blood. The receptors derive from a man aged 50 or older with acute or convalescent COVID-19. Both conserved end residues are part of each CDR3. D genes are given only for firm matches. The size of a clone is reported for some rows only, either as once, few or many, or as a class for expanded clones.

J gene | clone size | D gene | V gene | CDR3 DNA | CDR3 protein
TRBJ1-5 | . | . | TRBV2 | TGTGCCAGCAGCCCCGCGGGGGGTAGCAATCAGCCCCAGCATTTT | CASSPAGGSNQPQHF
TRBJ2-1 | . | TRBD2 | TRBV29-1 | TGCAGCGTCCGGGGGGATGGCGGGGGAAGCTCCTACAATGAGCAGTTCTTC | CSVRGDGGGSSYNEQFF
TRBJ1-2 | . | . | TRBV5-4 | TGTGCCAGCAGCCCACGGACAGTACTGAACTATGGCTACACCTTC | CASSPRTVLNYGYTF
TRBJ1-5 | once | . | TRBV6-1 | TGTGCCAGCAGTGAAAGAGCTCAGGGGCTGAGCAATCAGCCCCAGCATTTT | CASSERAQGLSNQPQHF
TRBJ2-6 | . | TRBD1 | TRBV29-1 | TGCAGCGCGTTAGGGACAGAGAGCTCTGGGGCCAACGTCCTGACTTTC | CSALGTESSGANVLTF
TRBJ2-3 | . | TRBD2 | TRBV19 | TGTGCCAGTAGTATGCCCAGCGGGGAAGATACGCAGTATTTT | CASSMPSGEDTQYF
TRBJ1-4 | . | TRBD1 | TRBV15 | TGTGCCACCAGCAGATTAGCAACCGGGACAGAGAATGAAAAACTGTTTTTT | CATSRLATGTENEKLFF
TRBJ1-5 | . | . | TRBV30 | TGTGCCTGGAGTGTTGGGGGGGTGAATCAGCCCCAGCATTTT | CAWSVGGVNQPQHF
TRBJ1-5 | . | . | TRBV18 | TGTGCCAGCTCACTTCAGGGTGGCAATCAGCCCCAGCATTTT | CASSLQGGNQPQHF
TRBJ1-3 | . | . | TRBV6-5 | TGTGCCAGCAGTCGGACAGAGGGAAACACCATATATTTT | CASSRTEGNTIYF
TRBJ2-3 | . | . | TRBV5-4 | TGTGCCAGCAGCCTCGAGACTATTAGCACAGATACGCAGTATTTT | CASSLETISTDTQYF
TRBJ2-2 | . | . | TRBV27 | TGTGCCAGCAGTTTACGGAGGGGCGCCCCGAACACCGGGGAGCTGTTTTTT | CASSLRRGAPNTGELFF
TRBJ1-6 | . | . | TRBV28 | TGTGCCAGCAGTGATCCGGGAATCCCACCCCTCCACTTT | CASSDPGIPPLHF
TRBJ1-5 | . | . | TRBV19 | TGTGCCAGTAAAGGGTGGAGGCAGGGGAGCAATCAGCCCCAGCATTTT | CASKGWRQGSNQPQHF
TRBJ1-1 | . | TRBD1 | TRBV29-1 | TGCAGCGTGGGACAGGGAACTGAAGCTTTCTTT | CSVGQGTEAFF
TRBJ2-1 | . | . | TRBV7-2 | TGTGCCAGCAGCTTAGGGATGGACTACTACAATGAGCAGTTCTTC | CASSLGMDYYNEQFF
TRBJ2-5 | . | TRBD2 | TRBV9 | TGTGCCAGCAGCGTAGTTAGCGGGGGCCAAGAGACCCAGTACTTC | CASSVVSGGQETQYF
TRBJ2-3 | . | TRBD2 | TRBV11-3 | TGTGCCAGCAGCCGTAGAGGGACTAGCGGGAGTGGCGATACGCAGTATTTT | CASSRRGTSGSGDTQYF
TRBJ2-1 | . | . | TRBV19 | TGTGCCAGTAGTGTTATAGGTAGCTTTGAGCAGTTCTTC | CASSVIGSFEQFF
TRBJ2-1 | . | . | TRBV10-3 | TGTGCCACCGGGAGCTACAATGAGCAGTTCTTC | CATGSYNEQFF